Shown below are 24 T cell receptor beta chains from a single sample sequenced in a study of T cells in Graves' hyperthyroidism and ophthalmopathy. RNA transcripts provided the source from which TCR beta CDR3 regions were amplified. The HTBI primer set served for first-round RT-PCR of the TCR CDR3. TCRdb fed the multiplex PCR reads into MiXCR, producing one record per CDR3 protein. The sample has approximately 620,000 distinct CDR3 sequences; 11% to 15% are singletons. The material sequenced was blood. The receptors were sampled from a woman in her twenties or thirties with Graves' hyperthyroidism that later progressed to Graves' ophthalmopathy.

Many counts were recorded for this clonotype. The CDR3 coding sequence is TGTGCCTGGAGCTGGCCCTATGGCTACACCTTC. It encodes CAWSWPYGYTF. V usage is TRBV30 and J usage is TRBJ1-2; D is undetermined. Germline V CDR1 and CDR2: GTSNPN, SVGIG (reference sequence). The CDR3 runs to 11 residues. With 3 bases removed from V and 4 bases from J, the gap between germline ends came to 6 bases.

This clonotype was seen ten or more times. This chain links TRBV30 with TRBJ1-1; no definite D call. Germline-derived CDR1 and CDR2 are GTSNPN and SVGIG (reference sequence). The CDR3 covers 13 residues. Deletions cut 0 bases from V and 8 bases from J, with 13 bases between. In DNA, the CDR3 is TGTGCCTGGAGTGTACCCCTTTGGCCGGAAGCTTTCTTT. Residues: CAWSVPLWPEAFF.

This clonotype was detected many times. The chain has TRBV2 and TRBJ1-1, with D hard to call. CDR1 SNHLY and CDR2 FYNNEI come from the germline V gene. The CDR3 totals 13 residues. Trimming stripped 4 bases from V and 1 base from J, with 7 bases between. The CDR3 here is CASSGSANTEAFF. For the CDR3, the DNA is TGTGCCAGCAGTGGCTCAGCGAACACTGAAGCTTTCTTT.

There are many counts of this clonotype. This chain links TRBV7-9 with TRBJ1-2; D gene unclear. The CDR3 totals 14 residues. With 5 bases removed from V and 7 bases from J, the gap between germline ends came to 17 bases. CDR1 and CDR2 (germline): SEHNR, FQNEAQ (reference sequence). CDR3 nucleotide sequence: TGTGCCAGCAGCCAAGGATCGAGCGGTGGTGGCTACACCTTC. It yields the protein CASSQGSSGGGYTF. The full variable domain, its missing parts supplied by reference TRBV7-9 and TRBJ1-2, is DTGVSQNPRHKITKRGQNVTFRCDPISEHNRLYWYRQTLGQGPEFLTYFQNEAQLEKSRLLSDRFSAERPKGSFSTLEIQRTEQGDSAMYLCASSQGSSGGGYTFGSGTRLTVV.

This clonotype was seen repeatedly, ten times or more. V is TRBV20-1 and J is TRBJ1-2; 10 nucleotides match TRBD1. Germline loops: CDR1 DFQATT, CDR2 SNEGSKA (reference sequence). Trimming at V came to 2 bases and at J to 4 bases, leaving 4 bases not matched to a gene. The CDR3 is 14 amino acids. The CDR3 bases are TGCAGTGCTAGATTCCGGGACAGGGGCTATGGCTACACCTTC. Its translation is CSARFRDRGYGYTF.

This clonotype has ten or more counts. The genes are TRBV10-3 and TRBJ2-7, with TRBD2 identical over 10 bases. The trim removed 3 bases at V and 4 bases at J, leaving 6 bases unmatched. CDR1 and CDR2 from the germline V gene are ENHRY and SYGVKD. This CDR3 has 15 residues. Here the CDR3 reads CAISDSLAGVYEQYF. The CDR3 DNA is TGTGCCATCAGTGATAGTCTAGCGGGAGTTTACGAGCAGTACTTC.

The rearrangement joins TRBV6-2 or TRBV6-3 to TRBJ1-2; a possible D gene is TRBD1 (5 bases). Looked up from germline, CDR1 is MNHEY and CDR2 is SVGEGT. Trimming took 6 bases from V and 6 from J, leaving 23 bases between them. There are 16 residues in the CDR3. As DNA, the CDR3 is TGTGCCAGCAGCCCCTCAGGGAGTGGGAGTATGAATGGCTACACCTTC. The encoded protein is CASSPSGSGSMNGYTF.

This clonotype was observed many times. Written as DNA, the CDR3 is TGCGCCAGCAGCTTTCAGGGCCAGGATGGCTACACCTTC. Amino acids: CASSFQGQDGYTF. The chain has TRBV5-1 and TRBJ1-2; weak D call: TRBD1 (5 bases). The CDR3 is 13 amino acids. Trimming cost V 2 bases and J 6 bases, with 11 bases left between them. Germline V gene data show CDR1 as SGHRS and CDR2 as YFSETQ.

This clonotype was seen ten or more times. The chain is built from TRBV20-1 and TRBJ2-7; 13 bases fit TRBD2. J gave up 8 bases and V 4 bases, and 11 bases lay outside the gene matches. Germline-derived CDR1 and CDR2 are DFQATT and SNEGSKA (reference sequence). The CDR3 extends over 15 amino acids. CDR3 DNA: TGCAGTGCTACTAACCCGGGACTAGCGGGGAGAAAGCAGTACTTC. Its protein product is CSATNPGLAGRKQYF.

The chain joins TRBV19 to TRBJ2-3, with D perhaps matching TRBD2 (6 bases). The germline V gene encodes CDR1 LNHDA and CDR2 SQIVND (reference sequence). With 3 bases removed from V and 2 bases from J, the gap between germline ends came to 15 bases. This CDR3 has 16 residues. The CDR3 sequence is CASSIGDSGVTDTQYF. The CDR3 coding sequence is TGTGCCAGTAGTATCGGGGATAGCGGAGTCACAGATACGCAGTATTTT.

This clonotype was counted ten times or more. The chain combines TRBV30 with TRBJ2-2, with 8 bases aligning to TRBD2. J was trimmed by 4 bases and V by 3 bases; bases with no gene match: 10. There are 16 residues in the CDR3. Germline CDR1 is GTSNPN and CDR2 is SVGIG (reference sequence). In nucleotides, the CDR3 is TGTGCCTGGAGCGGAGACAACGGGAGGGGCACCGGGGAGCTGTTTTTT. Translation: CAWSGDNGRGTGELFF.

This clonotype was seen ten or more times. The chain has TRBV28 and TRBJ1-4; D ambiguous. The CDR3 loop spans 10 amino acids. CDR1 MDHEN and CDR2 SYDVKM come from the germline V gene. The CDR3 DNA sequence: TGTAACCTTGAGGAGGAAAAACTGTTTTTT. Translating gives CNLEEEKLFF. Using reference TRBV28 and TRBJ1-4 for the parts outside the CDR3, the full variable domain is DVKVTQSSRYLVKRTGEKVFLECVQDMDHENMFWYRQDPGLGLRLIYFSYDVKMKEKGDIPEGYSVSREKKERFSLILESASTNQTSMYLCNLEEEKLFFGSGTQLSVL.

There are many counts of this clonotype. This sequence joins TRBV12-3 or TRBV12-4 and TRBJ2-7; a possible D gene is TRBD2 (6 bases). V was clipped by 8 bases and J by 5 bases, with 16 bases between them. The CDR3 sequence is 13 residues long. The CDR3: CASGAGKPHEQYF. CDR3 coding DNA: TGTGCCAGCGGTGCGGGGAAGCCACACGAGCAGTACTTC.

The chain is built from TRBV18 and TRBJ1-1, with D possibly TRBD1 on 6 matching bases. Trimming took off 1 base at V and 11 bases at J, with 23 bases between the two ends. Germline assignment: CDR1 KGHSH and CDR2 LQKENI. CDR3 size: 16 residues. The CDR3 bases are TGTGCCAGCTCACCACAGGGGAAACAGGGAGGGTTCCGTGCTTTCTTT. Amino acids: CASSPQGKQGGFRAFF.

The J gene is TRBJ1-1, the V gene TRBV29-1; D not certain. Per germline, CDR1 SQVTM and CDR2 ANQGSEA. The CDR3 extends over 12 amino acids. Trimming took 3 bases from V and 5 from J, leaving 10 bases between them. The CDR3 DNA follows: TGCAGCGTTGATTTGACGGGGACTGAAGCTTTCTTT. Protein: CSVDLTGTEAFF.

Only a few counts were recorded for this clonotype. V gene TRBV18 combines with J gene TRBJ1-2; 8 bases are a match to TRBD1. Germline CDR1 KGHSH, CDR2 LQKENI. The V segment lost 2 bases and the J segment 2 bases; nucleotides outside the gene matches: 7. This CDR3 region has 16 residues. The CDR3 DNA is TGTGCCAGCTCACCAGGACAGGGAAGTTTAAACTATGGCTACACCTTC. Translated, it gives CASSPGQGSLNYGYTF.

This clonotype was seen many times. The rearrangement joins TRBV12-3 or TRBV12-4 to TRBJ1-6; no clear D gene. Trimming removed 5 bases from V and 5 bases from J, with 13 bases in between. The CDR3 is 15 amino acids. The CDR3, as DNA: TGTGCCAGCAGTCCCCCTGGGCCAGATAATTCACCCCTCCACTTT. This translates into CASSPPGPDNSPLHF.

This clonotype was seen only a few times. This chain uses TRBV19 with TRBJ1-2; tentative D call: TRBD1 (5 bases). This CDR3 is built from 13 residues. Germline values: CDR1 LNHDA, CDR2 SQIVND (reference sequence). Trimming shortened V by 5 bases and J by 8 bases, and 15 bases separated the two germline ends. The CDR3 DNA reads as TGTGCCAGTAGTGGCTGGGGCCCCTCGGGCTACACCTTC. Residues: CASSGWGPSGYTF.

V gene TRBV5-5 combines with J gene TRBJ2-7; 14 nucleotides match TRBD2. With V trimmed by 4 bases and J by 5 bases, 5 bases remained unmatched. From germline, CDR1 is SGHKS and CDR2 YYEKEE (reference sequence). This CDR3 region has 15 residues. The CDR3 DNA reads TGTGCCAGCAGCCGTGGGGGACTAGCGGGAGACGAGCAGTACTTC. Translated: CASSRGGLAGDEQYF.

Many counts were recorded for this clonotype. This chain connects TRBV6-1 to TRBJ1-1; no definite D call. V was trimmed by 7 bases and J by 9 bases, leaving 12 bases between them. The CDR3 sequence is 11 residues long. Germline V lookup: CDR1 MNHNS, CDR2 SASEGT. The DNA of the CDR3 is TGTGCCAGCATGGCCAACAGCCAAGCTTTCTTT. Translated: CASMANSQAFF.

This clonotype occurred many times. The chain links TRBV20-1 to TRBJ2-6; D uncertain. Trimming took off 2 bases at V and 2 bases at J, with 13 bases between the two ends. Germline CDR1 DFQATT, CDR2 SNEGSKA (reference sequence). The CDR3 covers 16 residues. The DNA for the CDR3 is TGCAGTGCTAGAAAAGATATGACGGCTGGGGCCAACGTCCTGACTTTC. It is translated as CSARKDMTAGANVLTF.

A note on this clonotype: This may stem from a read error, because a much larger clone lies one nucleotide away. This sequence joins TRBV5-6 and TRBJ1-1, with unresolved D. The CDR3 loop spans 15 amino acids. Germline V gene lookup returns CDR1 SGHDT and CDR2 YYEEEE. The V end was cut by 1 base, the J end by 1 base, with 11 bases between. CDR3 DNA sequence: TGTGCCAGCAGCTTGTCTGAACGGGCGAACACTGAAGCTTTCTTT. Translating gives CASSLSERANTEAFF.

This clonotype showed up many times. The chain has TRBV28 and TRBJ2-6; D gene uncertain. This CDR3 is 15 amino acids long. Trimming took off 6 bases at V and 0 bases at J, with 9 bases between the two ends. Germline V CDR1 and CDR2: MDHEN, SYDVKM. The CDR3, as DNA: TGTGCCAGCAGCGGGCAGAGCTCTGGGGCCAACGTCCTGACTTTC. The encoded protein is CASSGQSSGANVLTF.

The table lists this clonotype with many counts. The genes are TRBV19 and TRBJ2-5, with D tentatively TRBD2 (6 bases). Germline lookup yields CDR1 LNHDA and CDR2 SQIVND (reference sequence). The V end was cut by 3 bases, the J end by 1 base, with 9 bases between. This CDR3 has 14 residues. The CDR3 DNA reads as TGTGCCAGTAGTATTCCGGGGGTCCAAGAGACCCAGTACTTC. Encoded protein: CASSIPGVQETQYF. Looking up the rest from reference TRBV19 and TRBJ2-5 gives the full variable domain: DGGITQSPKYLFRKEGQNVTLSCEQNLNHDAMYWYRQDPGQGLRLIYYSQIVNDFQKGDIAEGYSVSREKKESFPLTVTSAQKNPTAFYLCASSIPGVQETQYFGPGTRLLVL.